This T cell receptor (beta chain) comes out of a study of blood T cell repertoires in COVID-19. During active infection, Seattle patients enrolled and were then monitored through disease. Trimming stripped 3 bases from V and 2 bases from J, with 3 bases between. The CDR3 runs to 12 residues. Germline CDR1 reads SGHVS; CDR2 reads FQNEAQ. Generated by immunoSEQ multiplex PCR, the TCRdb table keeps only in-frame clones and is missing some. The sample contains 390,000 or so clones, 89% of which appear only once. Input material: peripheral blood. This rearrangement joins TRBV7-8 to TRBJ2-3; unclear D gene. This receptor was identified in a woman aged 25-40 years with COVID-19, enrolled during active disease. Written as DNA, the CDR3 is TGTGCCAGCAGCTTCCACACAGATACGCAGTATTTT. Its translation is CASSFHTDTQYF.